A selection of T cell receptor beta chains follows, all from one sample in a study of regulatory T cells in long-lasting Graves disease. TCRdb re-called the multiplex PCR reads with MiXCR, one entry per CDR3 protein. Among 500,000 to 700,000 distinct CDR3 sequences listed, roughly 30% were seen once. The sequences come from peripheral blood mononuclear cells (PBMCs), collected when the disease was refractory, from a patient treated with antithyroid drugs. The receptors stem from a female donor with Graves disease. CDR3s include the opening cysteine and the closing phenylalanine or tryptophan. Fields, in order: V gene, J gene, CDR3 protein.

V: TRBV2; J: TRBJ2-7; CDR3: CASLLPGAEQYF
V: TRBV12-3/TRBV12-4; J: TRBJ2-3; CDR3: CASSPLNSGAGGGTQYF
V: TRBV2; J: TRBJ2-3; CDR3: CASPGSGSTDTQYF
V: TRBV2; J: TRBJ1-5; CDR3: CASSTEGARNQPQHF
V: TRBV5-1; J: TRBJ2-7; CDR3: CASSFNSIYEQYF
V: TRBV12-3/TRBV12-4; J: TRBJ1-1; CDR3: CASRPQPAGTEAFF
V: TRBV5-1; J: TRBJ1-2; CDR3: CASRQTQGKANYGYTF
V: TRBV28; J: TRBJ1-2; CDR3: CASSSRAPYGYTF
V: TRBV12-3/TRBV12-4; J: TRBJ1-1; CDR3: CASSFGWGQGASEAFF
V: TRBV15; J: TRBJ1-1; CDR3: CATSRTLMNRTGRVTEAFF
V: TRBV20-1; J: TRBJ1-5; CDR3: CSAKRQGVSNQPQHF
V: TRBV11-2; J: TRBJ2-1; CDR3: CASSAPAGQLYNEQFF
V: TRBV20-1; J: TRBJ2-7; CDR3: CSAAPNDGYEQYF
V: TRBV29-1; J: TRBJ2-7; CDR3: CSAGPRTDETYEQYF
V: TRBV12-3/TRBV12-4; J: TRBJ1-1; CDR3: CASRLGTGRPNTEAFF
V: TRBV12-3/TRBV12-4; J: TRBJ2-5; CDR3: CASRSGTGPQETQYF
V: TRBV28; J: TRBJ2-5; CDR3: CASSSSRTVQEAQYF
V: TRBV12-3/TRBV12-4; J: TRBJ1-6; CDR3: CASSLGTAGPLHF
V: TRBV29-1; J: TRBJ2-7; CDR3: CSVDGVDLQDSYEQYF
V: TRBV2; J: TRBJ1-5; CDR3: CASSPGLWQPQHF
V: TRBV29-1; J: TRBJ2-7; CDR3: CSVAPAASYEQYF
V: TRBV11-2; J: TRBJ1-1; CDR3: CASSSNLGNTEAFF
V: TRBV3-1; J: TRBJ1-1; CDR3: CASSQARRGEAFF
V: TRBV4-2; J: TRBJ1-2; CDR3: CASSQVGSSYGYTF
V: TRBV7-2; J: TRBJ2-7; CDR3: CASSPGRARVHGEQYF
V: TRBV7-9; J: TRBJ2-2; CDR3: CASSFYGSNTGELFF
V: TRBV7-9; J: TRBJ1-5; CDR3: CASSLMGQPQHF
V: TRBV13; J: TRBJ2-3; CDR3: CASSLARDTSTDTQYF
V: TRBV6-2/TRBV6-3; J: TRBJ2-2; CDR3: CASTSRGLAGGHTGELFF
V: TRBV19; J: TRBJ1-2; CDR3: CASSTDRSNYGYTF
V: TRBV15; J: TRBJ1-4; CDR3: CATSRDRAATNEKLFF
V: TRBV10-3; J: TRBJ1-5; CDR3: CAISEVGTQGGQPQHF
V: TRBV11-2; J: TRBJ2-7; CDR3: CASSLLSGSPYEQYF
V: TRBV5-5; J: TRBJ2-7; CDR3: CASSLAPPGGADSYEQYF
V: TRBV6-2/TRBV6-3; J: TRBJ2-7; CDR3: CASSYGTGRVEQYF
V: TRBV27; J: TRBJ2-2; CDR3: CASSLRGGRTAAGELFF
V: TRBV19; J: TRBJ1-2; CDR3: CASRTPTGFDTF
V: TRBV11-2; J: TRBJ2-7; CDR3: CASSPGTSGFRQYF
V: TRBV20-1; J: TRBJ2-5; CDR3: CSASLLDGQETQYF
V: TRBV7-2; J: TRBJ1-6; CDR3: CASSLVGNNSPLHF
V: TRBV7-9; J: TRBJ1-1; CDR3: CASSLDTQNTEAFF
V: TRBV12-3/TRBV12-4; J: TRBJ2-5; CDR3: CASSPTGGGFTGETQYF
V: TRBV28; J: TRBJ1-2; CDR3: CASSFSLGGYTF
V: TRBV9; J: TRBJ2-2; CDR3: CASSVGLTGELFF
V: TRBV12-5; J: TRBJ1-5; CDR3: CASGAEVYSNQPQHF
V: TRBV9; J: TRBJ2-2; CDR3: CASSIRDRVDTGELFF
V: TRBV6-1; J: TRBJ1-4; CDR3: CASSESAGGFNEKLFF
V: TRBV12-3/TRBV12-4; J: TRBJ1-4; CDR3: CASSLLPPGTAYEKLFF
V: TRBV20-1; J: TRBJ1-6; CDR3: CSAALGQITVNSPLHF
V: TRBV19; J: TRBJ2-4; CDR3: CASREREDLAKNIQYF
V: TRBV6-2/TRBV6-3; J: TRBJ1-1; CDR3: CASSWGMIAEAFF
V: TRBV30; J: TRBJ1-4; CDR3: CAWRRTDFSEKLFF
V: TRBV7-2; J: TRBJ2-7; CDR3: CASSFGTALGEQYF
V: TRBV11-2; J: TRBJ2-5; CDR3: CASNPPLAYQETQYF